Presented here are 31 T cell receptor beta chains from one specimen sequenced in a study of T cells in Graves' hyperthyroidism and ophthalmopathy (dated by TCRdb to between 2018 and 2021). The library came from multiplex PCR. The run used an Illumina HiSeq 2000. Amplification of TCR beta CDR3 regions was carried out from RNA transcripts. The first round of RT-PCR for the TCR CDR3 was performed with the HTBI primer set and the Qiagen OneStep RT-PCR kit. TCRdb reran the public reads through fastp at Q25 and MiXCR, keeping productive beta chains. A single entry per CDR3 protein holds the most common genes and DNA from its merged rows. The sample table holds just under 750,000 distinct CDR3 sequences, of which around 40% were seen once. The ten biggest clones cover around 31% of the sample. The sample comprised blood. All receptors come from a woman in her 40s with Graves' hyperthyroidism.

CDR3 DNA sequence: TGTGCCAGCAGTTTATTGGGCAGGAGCAACGAGCAGTACTTC. Protein: CASSLLGRSNEQYF. V is TRBV25-1 and J is TRBJ2-7; D not resolved. The CDR3 is 14 residues long. Trimming shortened V by 5 bases and J by 5 bases, and 16 bases separated the two germline ends. Germline V gene lookup returns CDR1 MGHDK and CDR2 SYGVNS.

This clonotype has only a few counts. The V gene is TRBV2, the J gene TRBJ1-2; tentatively, D is TRBD1 (6 bases). Trimming took 5 bases from V and 1 from J, leaving 20 bases between them. Germline loops: CDR1 SNHLY, CDR2 FYNNEI. The CDR3 spans 17 residues. The chain's CDR3 is CASSYSIGRGGNYGYTF. The CDR3 DNA sequence: TGTGCCAGCAGTTACTCGATAGGCAGGGGAGGTAACTATGGCTACACCTTC.

A remark on this clonotype: A much bigger clone sits one base away, suggesting this may be a read error. The V and J genes are TRBV5-6 and TRBJ1-6, with D perhaps matching TRBD1 (5 bases). Trimming took off 4 bases at V and 6 bases at J, with 11 bases between the two ends. Germline CDR1 SGHDT, CDR2 YYEEEE. The length of the CDR3 is 14 residues. Here the CDR3 DNA reads TGTGCCAGCAGCCGGGGCCTCATTAATTCACCCCTCCACTTT. Encoded protein: CASSRGLINSPLHF.

This chain joins TRBV4-1 and TRBJ1-2; D may be TRBD1 (5 bases). CDR1 is MGHRA and CDR2 is YSYEKL in the germline V gene. V was pared by 0 bases and J by 2 bases, with 7 bases between. This CDR3 contains 14 residues. This chain's CDR3 is CASSQEQANYGYTF. CDR3 nucleotide sequence: TGCGCCAGCAGCCAAGAACAGGCGAACTATGGCTACACCTTC.

This clonotype was counted only a few times. The V call is TRBV25-1, the J call TRBJ2-7; no clear D. Trimming took 5 bases from V and 7 from J, leaving 15 bases between them. The germline V gene encodes CDR1 MGHDK and CDR2 SYGVNS. CDR3 length equals 13 residues. The CDR3 region has the DNA TGTGCCAGCAGTCTGGTGGGCTGGGGAGAGCAGTACTTC. Protein product: CASSLVGWGEQYF.

For this clonotype: Here the CDR3 omits its conserved ending phenylalanine or tryptophan, so a read error is the likely source. No DNA is shown, since the ends of the CDR3 on it are uncertain; the CDR3 is the one TCRdb lists. The chain recombines TRBV24-1 with TRBJ1-4. The germline V gene encodes CDR1 KGHDR and CDR2 SFDVKD. From its first to its last residue, the CDR3 has 9 amino acids. CDR3 region: CATSDFIGY.

The sample holds a few counts of this clonotype. V is TRBV20-1 and J is TRBJ2-7; D is possibly TRBD1 (6 bases). Germline-derived CDR1 and CDR2 are DFQATT and SNEGSKA (reference sequence). Trimming cost V 0 bases and J 4 bases, with 13 bases left between them. The CDR3 loop spans 14 amino acids. CDR3: CSARDLRGNYEQYF. Here the CDR3 DNA reads TGCAGTGCTAGAGATCTGAGGGGGAATTACGAGCAGTACTTC.

Many counts were recorded for this clonotype. The V gene is TRBV6-5, the J gene TRBJ1-2; a possible D gene is TRBD1 (5 bases). Looked up from germline, CDR1 is MNHEY and CDR2 is SVGAGI. Trimming shortened V by 7 bases and J by 8 bases, and 11 bases separated the two germline ends. The CDR3 contains 11 residues. This chain's CDR3 is CASKDSTGYTF. The CDR3 DNA sequence: TGTGCCAGCAAAGACAGCACGGGCTACACCTTC.

V gene TRBV7-2 combines with J gene TRBJ2-5; 7 bases align to TRBD1. Germline CDR1 SGHTA, CDR2 FQGNSA. The CDR3 covers 14 residues. V dropped 4 bases and J dropped 4; count of bases not matched to a gene: 6. Here the CDR3 reads CASSYGTAAETQYF. The CDR3 DNA sequence: TGTGCCAGCAGCTACGGGACAGCGGCAGAGACCCAGTACTTC.

V is TRBV7-2 and J is TRBJ2-7; 7 bases match TRBD1. CDR3 length: 14 amino acids. Per germline, CDR1 SGHTA and CDR2 FQGNSA. The J segment lost 7 bases and the V segment lost 4 bases, leaving 10 bases of the junction unmatched. CDR3 nucleotide sequence: TGTGCCAGCAGCTCGACAGGGCCCGGATGGGAGCAGTACTTC. The encoded protein is CASSSTGPGWEQYF.

The chain joins TRBV29-1 to TRBJ2-1; D not certain. Germline values: CDR1 SQVTM, CDR2 ANQGSEA. The CDR3 sequence is 11 residues long. V lost 4 bases to trimming and J lost 8 bases, with 9 bases between them. The CDR3 DNA sequence: TGCAGCGTTGTAGGGATTGATGAGCAGTTCTTC. It encodes CSVVGIDEQFF.

The chain is built from TRBV29-1 and TRBJ1-2; perhaps TRBD1 as D (5 bases). The CDR3 runs to 12 residues. Trimming took off 3 bases at V and 5 bases at J, with 10 bases between the two ends. Germline V lookup: CDR1 SQVTM, CDR2 ANQGSEA. The CDR3 reads CSVDRVRYGYTF. Here the CDR3 DNA reads TGCAGCGTTGACAGGGTTAGGTATGGCTACACCTTC.

J is TRBJ1-6 and V is TRBV9; TRBD1 aligns across 7 bases. The V gene's germline CDR1 is SGDLS and CDR2 YYNGEE. There are 15 residues in the CDR3. Germline trimming cut 4 bases from V and 7 bases from J; bases unmatched to any gene: 8. This CDR3 reads CASSRAGTENSPLHF. The CDR3 DNA sequence: TGTGCCAGCAGCAGAGCCGGGACAGAAAATTCACCCCTCCACTTT.

As concerns this clonotype: A junction boundary mismatches the germline segment, possibly from a read error. The CDR3 bases are TGTGCCAGCAGCACCCCCGTAGGATTC. Its protein is CASSTPVGF. This chain connects TRBV7-2 to TRBJ2-5, with D uncertain. CDR1 is SGHTA, CDR2 FQGNSA, per germline. The CDR3 extends over 9 amino acids.

This clonotype was observed a handful of times. This chain uses TRBV6-1 with TRBJ2-7; 11 nucleotides agree with TRBD1. The length of the CDR3 is 15 residues. Trimming cost V 6 bases and J 6 bases; bases outside gene matches: 10. Germline CDR1 MNHNS, CDR2 SASEGT. The CDR3 protein is CASRPAGQGALEQYF. DNA of the CDR3: TGTGCCAGCAGGCCCGCAGGACAGGGGGCTCTCGAGCAGTACTTC.

This clonotype has just one count. Being one base from a much bigger clone, this may be a read error. The chain couples TRBV7-2 to TRBJ1-4; 8 nucleotides align to TRBD1. Germline trimming cut 4 bases from V and 12 bases from J; bases unmatched to any gene: 16. From germline, CDR1 is SGHTA and CDR2 FQGNSA. The CDR3 extends over 16 amino acids. Written as DNA, the CDR3 is TGTGCCAGCAGCTCGGCTCGGACAGGGTCAGGAGAAGAACTGTTTTTT. It translates to CASSSARTGSGEELFF. Supplemented by reference TRBV7-2 and TRBJ1-4, the full variable domain reads GAGVSQSPSNKVTEKGKDVELRCDPISGHTALYWYRQSLGQGLEFLIYFQGNSAPDKSGLPSDRFSAERTGGSVSTLTIQRTQQEDSAVYLCASSSARTGSGEELFFGSGTQLSVL.

This clonotype came up once. This CDR3 reads CASSFNPADTQYF. CDR3 DNA: TGTGCCAGCAGCTTTAATCCCGCGGATACGCAGTATTTT. The V and J genes are TRBV5-4 and TRBJ2-3; no clear D. CDR1 and CDR2 from the germline V gene are SGHNT and YYREEE (reference sequence). This CDR3 region has 13 residues. The ends were cut back, 2 bases at V and 6 bases at J, with 10 bases in the middle.

This clonotype was seen repeatedly, ten times or more. V and J are TRBV7-9 and TRBJ1-2, with TRBD1 identical over 10 bases. The length of the CDR3 is 18 residues. The germline V gene encodes CDR1 SEHNR and CDR2 FQNEAQ (reference sequence). V shed 3 bases and J 4 bases; nucleotides not matched to a gene: 14. Here the CDR3 DNA reads TGTGCCAGCAGCTTCCGGGACAGGGGCCGTCTAGCCACCTATGGCTACACCTTC. Translation gives CASSFRDRGRLATYGYTF. The variable domain in full, completed from reference TRBV7-9 and TRBJ1-2, reads DTGVSQNPRHKITKRGQNVTFRCDPISEHNRLYWYRQTLGQGPEFLTYFQNEAQLEKSRLLSDRFSAERPKGSFSTLEIQRTEQGDSAMYLCASSFRDRGRLATYGYTFGSGTRLTVV.

This clonotype has a handful of counts. The chain uses TRBV5-1 and TRBJ1-5; the D gene is possibly TRBD1 (5 bases). The CDR3 sequence is 15 residues long. V gave up 0 bases and J gave up 0 bases, with 7 bases separating them. Germline V gene lookup returns CDR1 SGHRS and CDR2 YFSETQ. The CDR3 sequence: CASSLGQNSNQPQHF. The CDR3 bases are TGCGCCAGCAGCTTGGGACAGAATAGCAATCAGCCCCAGCATTTT.

The chain couples TRBV27 to TRBJ2-5, with unresolved D. CDR3 length: 18 residues. Germline CDR1 reads MNHEY; CDR2 reads SMNVEV (reference sequence). Trimming shortened V by 6 bases and J by 0 bases, and 23 bases separated the two germline ends. CDR3 bases: TGTGCCAGCAGCGAACAAGGCCCCTTTAGTATGTACCAAGAGACCCAGTACTTC. Encoded protein: CASSEQGPFSMYQETQYF.

At least ten counts were recorded for this clonotype. The chain combines TRBV10-2 with TRBJ2-2, with 12 nucleotides matching TRBD2. The junction had 7 bases not matched to a gene; V was cut back by 6 bases and J by 8 bases. There are 15 residues in the CDR3. Germline V gene lookup returns CDR1 WSHSY and CDR2 SAAADI. CDR3 DNA sequence: TGCGCCAGCAGACCGACTAGCGGGGGTAGGGGGGAGCTGTTTTTT. Translation gives CASRPTSGGRGELFF.

This rearrangement joins TRBV6-5 to TRBJ1-6; TRBD1 is a possible D gene (6 bases). The ends were cut back, 6 bases at V and 6 bases at J, with 15 bases in the middle. Germline V gene sequence: CDR1 MNHEY, CDR2 SVGAGI. The CDR3 is made up of 15 amino acids. CDR3 coding DNA: TGTGCCAGCAGGCGCGACACAGGGACTAATTCACCCCTCCACTTT. Translating it yields CASRRDTGTNSPLHF.

There are a few counts of this clonotype. A read error may explain this, as a much larger clone is one base away. The V and J genes are TRBV7-9 and TRBJ1-3; D is uncertain. Germline loops: CDR1 SEHNR, CDR2 FQNEAQ (reference sequence). This CDR3 contains 14 residues. CDR3 amino acids: CASSLTDSGDTIYF. The CDR3 DNA reads TGTGCCAGCAGCTTAACGGACTCTGGAGACACCATATATTTT. The complete variable domain, with remaining parts taken from reference TRBV7-9 and TRBJ1-3, reads DTGVSQNPRHKITKRGQNVTFRCDPISEHNRLYWYRQTLGQGPEFLTYFQNEAQLEKSRLLSDRFSAERPKGSFSTLEIQRTEQGDSAMYLCASSLTDSGDTIYFGEGSWLTVV.

This clonotype was seen at least ten times. The V call is TRBV12-3 or TRBV12-4, the J call TRBJ2-5; 10 bases are shared with TRBD2. The length of the CDR3 is 13 residues. Losses at the gene ends were 11 bases for V and 5 bases for J; bases not matched to a gene: 8. The DNA for the CDR3 is TGTGCCGCTGCAGCGGGGGGGCCGGAGACCCAGTACTTC. Translating gives CAAAAGGPETQYF.

This clonotype was seen only a few times. V gene TRBV2 combines with J gene TRBJ1-5; D is undetermined. The germline V gene has CDR1 SNHLY and CDR2 FYNNEI. Trimming removed 5 bases at V and 6 bases at J, with 11 bases between. The CDR3 extends over 13 amino acids. CDR3 region: CASSLGQFQPQHF. CDR3 coding DNA: TGTGCCAGCAGTTTGGGTCAGTTTCAGCCCCAGCATTTT.

V is TRBV24-1 and J is TRBJ2-7; 8 nucleotides agree with TRBD1. The CDR3 sequence is 17 residues long. The V segment lost 3 bases and the J segment 2 bases; nucleotides outside the gene matches: 11. Germline assignment: CDR1 KGHDR and CDR2 SFDVKD. The CDR3 DNA is TGTGCCACCAGTGATCCACCGGCTCGGGGACAGGCCTACGAGCAGTACTTC. This codes for CATSDPPARGQAYEQYF.

This clonotype was detected ten times or more. The chain links TRBV10-3 to TRBJ2-2; weak D call: TRBD2 (7 bases). CDR3 length equals 16 residues. The V end was cut by 3 bases, the J end by 4 bases, with 15 bases between. Looked up from germline, CDR1 is ENHRY and CDR2 is SYGVKD. The CDR3 loop is CAISDRGAKGTGELFF. CDR3 bases: TGTGCCATCAGTGATCGGGGGGCGAAGGGCACCGGGGAGCTGTTTTTT.

This clonotype was counted ten times or more. The chain employs TRBV12-3 or TRBV12-4 and TRBJ1-1; 10 bases agree with TRBD1. This CDR3 is 13 amino acids long. V dropped 1 base and J dropped 11; count of bases not matched to a gene: 4. For the CDR3, the DNA is TGTGCCAGCAGTTTAGGGACAGGGGGGATTGCTTTCTTT. This translates into CASSLGTGGIAFF.

The table lists this clonotype with a count of one. A much larger clone lies a single base off, so this may be a read error. This sequence joins TRBV6-5 and TRBJ1-5, with D uncertain. The CDR3 covers 14 residues. Germline assignment: CDR1 MNHEY and CDR2 SVGAGI. CDR3 bases: TGTGCCAGCAGTTACTCATTGAATTATCAGCCCCAGCGTTTT. It is translated as CASSYSLNYQPQRF.

The chain uses TRBV7-2 and TRBJ2-1, with TRBD2 identical over 11 bases. The germline gives CDR1 SGHTA, CDR2 FQGNSA. The CDR3 totals 16 residues. Trimming at V came to 5 bases and at J to 6 bases, leaving 9 bases not matched to a gene. CDR3 DNA sequence: TGTGCCAGCAGCGAGCTAGCGGGAGGCCTCTTCAATGAGCAGTTCTTC. Its protein is CASSELAGGLFNEQFF.

This clonotype was recorded at least ten times. This sequence joins TRBV7-2 and TRBJ1-1; weak D call: TRBD1 (5 bases). In germline, CDR1 is SGHTA, CDR2 FQGNSA. The CDR3 totals 13 residues. Between the trimmed V and J ends, which lost 4 bases and 12 bases, there was a span of 18 bases. CDR3 protein: CASSWGLTGGTFF. The CDR3 region has the DNA TGTGCCAGCAGCTGGGGCCTAACGGGGGGAACTTTCTTT.